This T cell receptor (beta chain) was identified during a study of spatial heterogeneity in lung cancer. Study at large: A total of some 70 untreated early-stage non-small cell lung cancer patients served as donors. Compared with alpha-chain sequences, beta-chain sequences were consistently detected in greater numbers. Findings and caveats of the study: Relative to follow-up, resection was when ubiquitous expanded tumor TCRs appeared more in blood.

The CDR3 contains 18 residues. Trimming removed 7 bases at V and 0 bases at J, with 19 bases between. The V gene's germline CDR1 is SGHAT and CDR2 FQNNGV. This clonotype has more than one count but fewer than ten. Its target is unknown. TCRdb recomputed calls from the 5' RACE reads with MiXCR, one row per CDR3 protein. The repertoire holds 95,000 to 130,000 distinct CDR3 sequences, with about 12% as singletons. Time point specified: blood at routine non-recurrence follow-up after resection. Without sorting, whole RNA was sequenced from tumor, nontumor lung or frozen PBMC. This clonotype was obtained from a male donor with early-stage non-small cell lung cancer. The specimen comprised PBMCs, sampled at follow-up. This chain links TRBV11-2 with TRBJ2-6, with D perhaps matching TRBD1 (6 bases). The CDR3 protein is CASTFRGHPSSGANVLTF. In nucleotides, the CDR3 is TGTGCCAGCACCTTTCGGGGACACCCGAGCTCTGGGGCCAACGTCCTGACTTTC.